The 4 T cell receptor beta chains below were found in one sample sequenced in a study of T cell changes during pregnancy in multiple sclerosis. The method was immunoSEQ multiplex PCR; TCRdb's version includes in-frame clones alone and lacks a portion of them. Of tens of thousands of clones in the sample, approximately 94% are singletons; the top ten hold around 0.45%. The input for sequencing was CD4+ T cells from peripheral blood mononuclear cells, taken in the second trimester of pregnancy. The receptors derive from a female donor with multiple sclerosis, enrolled in a pregnancy study.

The chain recombines TRBV27 with TRBJ1-1; a weak D match, TRBD1 (6 bases). Between the trimmed V and J ends, which lost 5 bases and 3 bases, there was a span of 16 bases. In germline, CDR1 is MNHEY, CDR2 SMNVEV (reference sequence). The CDR3 has 15 residues. The CDR3 is CASSLRDTPDTEAFF. The CDR3 DNA reads TGTGCCAGCAGTCTACGGGACACCCCGGACACTGAAGCTTTCTTT.

The genes are TRBV6-1 and TRBJ2-2, with TRBD2 matching over 7 bases. Per germline, CDR1 MNHNS and CDR2 SASEGT. CDR3 length: 13 residues. V shed 9 bases and J 7 bases; nucleotides not matched to a gene: 8. The chain's CDR3 is CASKLAALGELFF. The CDR3 nucleotides read TGTGCCAGTAAGCTAGCGGCGCTCGGGGAGCTGTTTTTT.

This clone was observed a few times. The chain has TRBV19 and TRBJ2-1, with no clear D. CDR3 length: 16 amino acids. Germline CDR1 is LNHDA and CDR2 is SQIVND (reference sequence). V dropped 7 bases and J dropped 0 bases, with 16 bases sitting between them. CDR3 DNA sequence: TGTGCCAGTACTCGAACTCAGGTGAGCTCCTACAATGAGCAGTTCTTC. Encoded protein: CASTRTQVSSYNEQFF.

This clone was detected once. This rearrangement joins TRBV5-5 to TRBJ1-1; unclear D gene. CDR1 is SGHKS and CDR2 is YYEKEE in the germline V gene (reference sequence). The CDR3 has 14 residues. Trimming left V 3 bases short and J 1 base short, with 10 bases between. DNA of the CDR3: TGTGCCAGCAGCTCCCAACGGGGGAACACTGAAGCTTTCTTT. Protein: CASSSQRGNTEAFF.